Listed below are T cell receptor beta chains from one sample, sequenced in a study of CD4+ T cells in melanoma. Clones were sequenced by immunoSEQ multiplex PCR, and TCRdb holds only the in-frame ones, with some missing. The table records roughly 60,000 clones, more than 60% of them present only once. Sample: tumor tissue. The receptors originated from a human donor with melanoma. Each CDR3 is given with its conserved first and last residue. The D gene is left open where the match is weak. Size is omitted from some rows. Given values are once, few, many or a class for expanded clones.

CDR3: CASSLAGPNSNQPQHF
DNA: TGTGCCAGCAGCTTAGCGGGACCCAATAGCAATCAGCCCCAGCATTTT
length: 16
V: TRBV7-2
size: NA
J: TRBJ1-5
D: NA

CDR3: CASSLTYSFNYGYTF
DNA: TGTGCCAGCAGCCTGACATATTCCTTTAACTATGGCTACACCTTC
length: 15
V: TRBV28
size: few
J: TRBJ1-2
D: NA

CDR3: CASSSGGSNTGELFF
DNA: TGTGCTAGCAGCTCAGGGGGCTCGAACACCGGGGAGCTGTTTTTT
length: 15
V: TRBV7-7
size: NA
J: TRBJ2-2
D: TRBD1

CDR3: CASSLAPGTNTEAFF
DNA: TGTGCCAGCAGCTTGGCACCGGGGACGAACACTGAAGCTTTCTTT
length: 15
V: TRBV5-6
size: NA
J: TRBJ1-1
D: NA

CDR3: CASSHGAANTEAFF
DNA: TGCGCCAGCAGCCATGGTGCCGCGAACACTGAAGCTTTCTTT
length: 14
V: TRBV4-1
size: medium-sized
J: TRBJ1-1
D: NA

CDR3: CASRTGAGNTIYF
DNA: TGTGCCAGCCGAACAGGCGCTGGAAACACCATATATTTT
length: 13
V: TRBV18
size: NA
J: TRBJ1-3
D: NA

CDR3: CASSLEDHKEAFF
DNA: TGTGCCAGCAGCTTGGAGGACCATAAGGAAGCTTTCTTT
length: 13
V: TRBV5-4
size: NA
J: TRBJ1-1
D: NA

CDR3: CASSPAGVRSGNTIYF
DNA: TGTGCCAGTAGTCCAGCCGGGGTCCGCTCTGGAAACACCATATATTTT
length: 16
V: TRBV19
size: few
J: TRBJ1-3
D: NA

CDR3: CATSRDRAQPQHF
DNA: TGTGCCACCAGCAGAGATAGGGCTCAGCCCCAGCATTTT
length: 13
V: TRBV15
size: NA
J: TRBJ1-5
D: NA

CDR3: CAWTGQSAYEQYF
DNA: TGTGCCTGGACGGGACAGTCAGCCTACGAGCAGTACTTC
length: 13
V: TRBV30
size: many
J: TRBJ2-7
D: TRBD1

CDR3: CASSLLTGPNTGELFF
DNA: TGTGCCAGCAGTTTACTAACGGGGCCGAACACCGGGGAGCTGTTTTTT
length: 16
V: TRBV28
size: NA
J: TRBJ2-2
D: NA

CDR3: CASSPGAGVGETQYF
DNA: TGCGCCAGCAGCCCGGGGGCCGGTGTGGGCGAGACCCAGTACTTC
length: 15
V: TRBV5-1
size: NA
J: TRBJ2-5
D: NA

CDR3: CASSPNDAYEQYF
DNA: TGTGCCAGCAGCCCTAATGATGCCTACGAGCAGTACTTC
length: 13
V: TRBV7-2
size: few
J: TRBJ2-7
D: NA

CDR3: CASSLTGGNTEAFF
DNA: TGTGCCAGCAGTCTCACGGGGGGGAACACTGAAGCTTTCTTT
length: 14
V: TRBV6-5
size: many
J: TRBJ1-1
D: NA

CDR3: CASSPPSGLGYTF
DNA: TGTGCCAGCTCACCACCTTCAGGGCTTGGCTACACCTTC
length: 13
V: TRBV18
size: NA
J: TRBJ1-2
D: NA

CDR3: CAISESQHSNQPQHF
DNA: TGTGCCATCAGTGAGTCTCAACATAGCAATCAGCCCCAGCATTTT
length: 15
V: TRBV10-3
size: NA
J: TRBJ1-5
D: NA

CDR3: CASSYSLAREQYF
DNA: TGTGCCAGCAGTTACTCGCTAGCGCGGGAGCAGTACTTC
length: 13
V: TRBV6-6
size: NA
J: TRBJ2-5
D: TRBD2

CDR3: CASSLLAMNTEAFF
DNA: TGTGCCAGCAGTTTATTGGCAATGAACACTGAAGCTTTCTTT
length: 14
V: TRBV27
size: NA
J: TRBJ1-1
D: NA

CDR3: CASRVTGRFSPLHF
DNA: TGTGCCAGCAGGGTCACAGGGAGATTCTCACCCCTCCACTTT
length: 14
V: TRBV6-1
size: NA
J: TRBJ1-6
D: NA

CDR3: CASSIGANTEAFF
DNA: TGTGCCAGTAGTATAGGGGCGAACACTGAAGCTTTCTTT
length: 13
V: TRBV19
size: NA
J: TRBJ1-1
D: NA

CDR3: CASSPLNAGANVLTF
DNA: TGTGCCAGCAGCCCCCTGAACGCTGGGGCCAACGTCCTGACTTTC
length: 15
V: TRBV5-5
size: NA
J: TRBJ2-6
D: NA

CDR3: CASSPGLAGAYSTDTQCF
DNA: TGTGCCAGCAGCCCGGGACTAGCGGGGGCCTATAGCACAGATACGCAGTGTTTT
length: 18
V: TRBV5-4
size: NA
J: TRBJ2-3
D: TRBD2

CDR3: CASRGDRKYGYTF
DNA: TGTGCCAGCAGGGGGGACAGGAAGTATGGCTACACCTTC
length: 13
V: TRBV2
size: NA
J: TRBJ1-2
D: TRBD1

CDR3: CASSLNRRRQEDGYTF
DNA: TGCGCCAGCAGCTTGAATCGGCGCAGGCAAGAGGATGGCTACACCTTC
length: 16
V: TRBV5-1
size: NA
J: TRBJ1-2
D: NA

CDR3: CASSLGTGGDQETQYF
DNA: TGTGCCAGCAGTTTAGGGACAGGGGGGGACCAAGAGACCCAGTACTTC
length: 16
V: TRBV27
size: NA
J: TRBJ2-5
D: TRBD1

CDR3: CASSVGGANEKLFF
DNA: TGTGCCAGCAGCGTCGGGGGGGCTAATGAAAAACTGTTTTTT
length: 14
V: TRBV9
size: NA
J: TRBJ1-4
D: NA

CDR3: CASSLRDTEAFF
DNA: TGTGCCAGCAGCCTCAGGGATACTGAAGCTTTCTTT
length: 12
V: TRBV7-9
size: many
J: TRBJ1-1
D: NA

CDR3: CASSQDRNSYEQYF
DNA: TGTGCCAGCAGTCAGGACAGGAACTCCTACGAGCAGTACTTC
length: 14
V: TRBV11-2
size: NA
J: TRBJ2-7
D: TRBD1

CDR3: CASKGSGPTNYGYTF
DNA: TGTGCCAGCAAGGGATCGGGGCCTACTAACTATGGCTACACCTTC
length: 15
V: TRBV27
size: NA
J: TRBJ1-2
D: NA

CDR3: CASSSRDRGKETQYF
DNA: TGTGCCAGCAGCAGCCGGGACAGGGGTAAAGAGACCCAGTACTTC
length: 15
V: TRBV9
size: NA
J: TRBJ2-5
D: TRBD1

CDR3: CASSRTGGGGAFF
DNA: TGCGCCAGCAGCCGGACAGGGGGCGGAGGAGCTTTCTTT
length: 13
V: TRBV4-1
size: few
J: TRBJ1-1
D: TRBD1

CDR3: CASSEVGSTDTQYF
DNA: TGTGCCAGCAGTGAAGTGGGGAGCACAGATACGCAGTATTTT
length: 14
V: TRBV2
size: NA
J: TRBJ2-3
D: NA

CDR3: CASSLGVSGALETQYF
DNA: TGCGCCAGCAGCTTGGGTGTTAGCGGGGCCCTCGAGACCCAGTACTTC
length: 16
V: TRBV5-1
size: NA
J: TRBJ2-5
D: TRBD2

CDR3: CASTGHPYNEQFF
DNA: TGCGCCAGCACCGGTCATCCCTACAATGAGCAGTTCTTC
length: 13
V: TRBV4-1
size: few
J: TRBJ2-1
D: NA

CDR3: CASSLLGAGVYNEQFF
DNA: TGTGCCAGCAGTCTCCTCGGGGCGGGGGTCTACAATGAGCAGTTCTTC
length: 16
V: TRBV28
size: few
J: TRBJ2-1
D: TRBD2

CDR3: CASSATGTLAEAFF
DNA: TGCGCCAGCAGCGCGACAGGGACTCTCGCTGAAGCTTTCTTT
length: 14
V: TRBV5-1
size: NA
J: TRBJ1-1
D: TRBD1